A single sample gave rise to the 15 T cell receptor beta chains below, sequenced in a study of OX40 agonist ivuxolimab in advanced cancers. Clones were sequenced by immunoSEQ multiplex PCR, and TCRdb holds only the in-frame ones, with some missing. This sample has approximately 10,000 clones; more than 60% occur once, and the top ten carry roughly 30%. Sequencing was performed on CD4+ or CD8+ T cells sorted from blood, taken in a trial of the OX40 agonist ivuxolimab. These receptors were collected from an adult with an advanced solid tumor such as melanoma, head and neck, liver or kidney cancer.

The CDR3 DNA is TGTGCCAGCAGTGGAGTCGGGGCCAACCAGCCCCAGCATTTT. Protein: CASSGVGANQPQHF. The rearrangement uses TRBV6-1 and TRBJ1-5; a possible D gene is TRBD1 (5 bases). The CDR3 is 14 amino acids. V was shortened by 4 bases and J by 7 bases, with 14 bases between the two germline ends. Germline V gene data show CDR1 as MNHNS and CDR2 as SASEGT.

This chain links TRBV2 with TRBJ2-5, with 7 bases aligning to TRBD1. CDR3 size: 15 residues. Trimming removed 5 bases from V and 1 base from J; junction bases left unmatched: 7. The germline CDR1 and CDR2 sequences are SNHLY and FYNNEI. CDR3 bases: TGTGCCAGCAGTTTGACAGGGCCTGGCCAAGAGACCCAGTACTTC. Protein sequence: CASSLTGPGQETQYF.

This rearrangement joins TRBV30 to TRBJ2-2, with TRBD2 identical over 7 bases. V lost 3 bases, J lost 3 bases, and 7 bases stayed unmatched. Germline CDR1 and CDR2: GTSNPN and SVGIG (reference sequence). CDR3 size: 15 residues. Written as DNA, the CDR3 is TGTGCCTGGAGAGAAACTAGCGCAGACACCGGGGAGCTGTTTTTT. This encodes CAWRETSADTGELFF.

This clone qualifies as medium-sized. The chain joins TRBV5-8 to TRBJ2-5; D may be TRBD1 or TRBD2 (5 bases each). With 3 bases removed from V and 3 bases from J, the gap between germline ends came to 15 bases. Germline V gives CDR1 SGHTS, CDR2 YDEGEE. The CDR3 spans 15 residues. In nucleotides, the CDR3 is TGTGCCAGCAGCTCCAGTGGGGGAATGGAAGAGACCCAGTACTTC. Protein product: CASSSSGGMEETQYF.

This chain connects TRBV7-2 to TRBJ2-2, with D possibly matching TRBD1 (6 bases). Germline V lookup: CDR1 SGHTA, CDR2 FQGNSA. The CDR3 length is 13 residues. Deletions cut 4 bases from V and 6 bases from J, with 9 bases between. The CDR3 bases are TGTGCCAGCAGCTCACAGGGTTCCGGGGAGCTGTTTTTT. This encodes CASSSQGSGELFF.

The rearrangement joins TRBV6-1 to TRBJ1-5; the D gene is possibly TRBD1 (5 bases). The V end lost 3 bases, the J end lost 1 base, and 10 bases lay between the germline ends. The CDR3 loop spans 15 amino acids. Germline-derived CDR1 and CDR2 are MNHNS and SASEGT. The CDR3 sequence: CASSEGPYSNQPQHF. CDR3 nucleotide sequence: TGTGCCAGCAGTGAGGGACCCTACAGCAATCAGCCCCAGCATTTT.

The chain couples TRBV5-1 to TRBJ2-7; perhaps TRBD1 as D (6 bases). The germline V gene has CDR1 SGHRS and CDR2 YFSETQ. Trimming took 5 bases from V and 4 from J, leaving 13 bases between them. The CDR3 contains 13 residues. For the CDR3, the DNA is TGCGCCAGCAGACGAGAGGGGGAATACGAGCAGTACTTC. Protein product: CASRREGEYEQYF.

J is TRBJ2-4 and V is TRBV19; perhaps TRBD2 as D (6 bases). The V end was cut by 2 bases, the J end by 5 bases, with 10 bases between. The germline V gene encodes CDR1 LNHDA and CDR2 SQIVND (reference sequence). The CDR3 runs 14 residues. The CDR3 spells CASSIRTIQNIQYF. As DNA, the CDR3 is TGTGCCAGTAGTATACGGACTATCCAAAACATTCAGTACTTC.

V gene TRBV6-4 combines with J gene TRBJ2-2, with TRBD1 as a possible D gene (5 bases). Germline CDR1 is MRHNA and CDR2 is SNTAGT. Trimming took 3 bases from V and 5 from J, leaving 10 bases between them. The CDR3 length is 14 residues. The CDR3 nucleotides read TGTGCCAGCAGTGAGGGGCTAGGGACCGGGGAGCTGTTTTTT. Protein: CASSEGLGTGELFF.

The J gene is TRBJ2-5, the V gene TRBV28; D ambiguous. Per germline, CDR1 MDHEN and CDR2 SYDVKM. The CDR3 totals 18 residues. The V end was cut by 2 bases, the J end by 5 bases, with 24 bases between. The CDR3 region is CASSLPRGREGVVETQYF. Written as DNA, the CDR3 is TGTGCCAGCAGTTTACCCCGAGGCAGAGAAGGTGTGGTTGAGACCCAGTACTTC.

The chain is built from TRBV7-8 and TRBJ1-1, with D unresolved. CDR1 is SGHVS and CDR2 is FQNEAQ in the germline V gene. The length of the CDR3 is 15 residues. The V and J ends lost 1 base and 5 bases respectively, with 14 bases between them. CDR3 protein: CASSLVVRAQTEAFF. The CDR3 DNA sequence: TGTGCCAGCAGCTTAGTGGTTAGGGCCCAAACTGAAGCTTTCTTT. The full variable domain, completed using reference TRBV7-8 and TRBJ1-1, is GAGVSQSPRYKVAKRGQDVALRCDPISGHVSLFWYQQALGQGPEFLTYFQNEAQLDKSGLPSDRFFAERPEGSVSTLKIQRTQQEDSAVYLCASSLVVRAQTEAFFGQGTRLTVV.

The chain uses TRBV28 and TRBJ2-5; 11 nucleotides line up with TRBD1. The J call may be in error: the DNA end matches TRBJ2-7 better. The CDR3 runs 14 residues. Germline V gene sequence: CDR1 MDHEN, CDR2 SYDVKM. This CDR3 reads CASSLGTGGNEQYF. Here the CDR3 DNA reads TGTGCCAGCAGTTTAGGGACAGGGGGAAACGAGCAGTACTTC.

The chain carries TRBV27 and TRBJ1-2; D is unresolved. The CDR3 spans 13 residues. CDR1 is MNHEY, CDR2 SMNVEV, per germline (reference sequence). Trimming left V 3 bases short and J 3 bases short, with 8 bases between. This CDR3 is CASSFRSDYGYTF. For the CDR3, the DNA is TGTGCCAGCAGTTTCCGGAGCGACTATGGCTACACCTTC.

V usage is TRBV28 and J usage is TRBJ1-5, with a weak D call TRBD1 (6 bases). Germline V lookup: CDR1 MDHEN, CDR2 SYDVKM. CDR3 length: 15 residues. Trimming removed 6 bases from V and 1 base from J, with 13 bases in between. CDR3 DNA: TGTGCCAGCAGAGCCCGGGACATAAGCAATCAGCCCCAGCATTTT. Its translation is CASRARDISNQPQHF.

This clone appeared a few times. This chain links TRBV7-9 with TRBJ1-2, with D unresolved. CDR3 length: 14 amino acids. In germline, CDR1 is SEHNR, CDR2 FQNEAQ (reference sequence). The V end lost 1 base, the J end lost 1 base, and 7 bases lay between the germline ends. CDR3 coding DNA: TGTGCCAGCAGCTTAGGGTTCGGTAACTATGGCTACACCTTC. It yields the protein CASSLGFGNYGYTF.